The source of this TCR beta chain is a study of CD8+ T cells in alopecia areata. Study summary: The tofacitinib course ran for 6 to 18 months and was followed by 6 months off drug.

Germline V CDR1 and CDR2: SQVTM, ANQGSEA. J was trimmed by 2 bases and V by 4 bases; bases with no gene match: 7. The CDR3 consists of 14 residues. This clone was seen a few times. RNA extraction was followed by reverse transcription into cDNA, which acted as the sequencing template. Using immunoSEQ multiplex PCR, the repertoire was profiled, and TCRdb retains in-frame clones only, with some absent. The sample records some 95,000 clones, 40% to 45% being singletons. Sampling of alopecia areata patients yielded lesional scalp punch biopsies as well as peripheral blood. V gene TRBV29-1 combines with J gene TRBJ1-1, with TRBD1 matching 7 bases. The clonotype originates from a human donor with alopecia areata. Sequenced input: CD4+ T cells sorted from blood. DNA for the CDR3: TGCAGCGTTGGAGGACAGGCGGGTAACACTGAAGCTTTCTTT. Translated, it gives CSVGGQAGNTEAFF.